Listed below are T cell receptor beta chains from one sample, sequenced in a study of CD8+ T cells in alopecia areata. The assay was immunoSEQ multiplex PCR, and TCRdb's table has in-frame clones only and misses some. The table lists over 10,000 clones, roughly 55% of them singletons. Sequencing was done on a sample of skin. The source of these receptors is a human donor with alopecia areata. Both conserved end residues are part of each CDR3. The order of the fields is J gene, clone size, CDR3 length, D gene, V gene, CDR3 DNA, CDR3 protein. A D gene is named only where the DNA matches it firmly. Expanded clones get a size class; other rows say once, few or many, or leave the size out.

TRBJ2-7	-	13	-	TRBV5-1	TGCGCCAGCAGCCCACCTGGCCGGCGCGAGCAGTACTTC	CASSPPGRREQYF
TRBJ2-7	-	15	-	TRBV7-6	TGTGCCAGCAGCCTAGATGCGGGGTGGGCCTACGAGCAGTACTTC	CASSLDAGWAYEQYF
TRBJ2-4	-	16	TRBD1	TRBV5-4	TGTGCCAGCAGCCGGGGACAGGGGGTAGCCAAAAACATTCAGTACTTC	CASSRGQGVAKNIQYF
TRBJ1-1	-	14	-	TRBV10-2	TGCGCCAGCAGTGAGGTTTCGATGAACACTGAAGCTTTCTTT	CASSEVSMNTEAFF
TRBJ2-5	-	16	-	TRBV5-1	TGCGCCAGCAGCTTGGGGGCCCTGGGGGCCCAAGAGACCCAGTACTTC	CASSLGALGAQETQYF
TRBJ2-7	-	14	-	TRBV7-8	TGTGCCAGTCGCGGGACAGTCAGCTCCTACGAGCAGTACTTC	CASRGTVSSYEQYF
TRBJ1-1	-	14	-	TRBV7-2	TGTGCCAGCAGCTTCTTGGGGCGGAACACTGAAGCTTTCTTT	CASSFLGRNTEAFF
TRBJ2-2	-	16	-	TRBV5-1	TGCGCCAGCAGCTTGGCCGGTAACAGTAGGGCCGGGGAGCTGTTTTTT	CASSLAGNSRAGELFF
TRBJ1-3	-	14	TRBD1	TRBV6-1	TGTGCCAGCAGTGAAGGCTCAGGGGGGGCCACCATATATTTT	CASSEGSGGATIYF
TRBJ1-2	few	13	-	TRBV7-2	TGTGCCAGCAGCTTAGCCATAGGCGACGGCTACACCTTC	CASSLAIGDGYTF
TRBJ1-1	-	16	-	TRBV4-2	TGTGCCAGCAGCCAGGCGGAGATCTTATCTTACACTGAAGCTTTCTTT	CASSQAEILSYTEAFF
TRBJ2-3	-	13	-	TRBV10-2	TGCGCCAGCAGTAAGGCCGGCTCAGATACGCAGTATTTT	CASSKAGSDTQYF
TRBJ2-7	-	18	TRBD2	TRBV19	TGTGCCAGTAGTCCCCGAACCGTTACTAGCGGGAGTTCCTACGAGCAGTACTTC	CASSPRTVTSGSSYEQYF
TRBJ1-1	-	12	-	TRBV30	TGTGCCTGGACAACAGGGACCACTGAAGCTTTCTTT	CAWTTGTTEAFF
TRBJ2-5	-	12	-	TRBV29-1	TGCAGCGTTGATCGGACCCAACGGACCCAGTACTTC	CSVDRTQRTQYF
TRBJ1-6	once	14	TRBD1	TRBV7-3	TGTGCCAGCAGCTCAGGGGGCGGAAATTCACCCCTCCACTTT	CASSSGGGNSPLHF
TRBJ1-4	few	14	-	TRBV28	TGTGCCAGCAGTAGGGCCAGCCTTAATGAAAAACTGTTTTTT	CASSRASLNEKLFF
TRBJ2-2	few	12	-	TRBV2	TGTGCCAGCAGAGGGGACACCGGGGAGCTGTTTTTT	CASRGDTGELFF
TRBJ2-1	-	13	-	TRBV6-5	TGTGCCAACTCAAGGGTCCCCTACAATGAGCAGTTCTTC	CANSRVPYNEQFF
TRBJ2-7	few	14	-	TRBV7-8	TGTGCCAGCAGCTTTCGCAGTTCCTCCTACGAGCAGTACTTC	CASSFRSSSYEQYF
TRBJ2-3	-	14	-	TRBV11-2	TGTGCCAGCAGGTCCACTAGCCCGTTAGATACGCAGTATTTT	CASRSTSPLDTQYF
TRBJ2-7	-	13	-	TRBV18	TGTGCCAGCTCACCCCCTCCCCTCCACGAGCAGTACTTC	CASSPPPLHEQYF